This T cell receptor (beta chain) was identified in a study of OX40 agonist ivuxolimab in advanced cancers. Study context: People in dose escalation had one of these cancers: hepatocellular carcinoma, melanoma, renal cell or head and neck cancer.

Libraries were prepared by immunoSEQ multiplex PCR; TCRdb keeps only in-frame clonotypes and omits some of them. The data hold 60,000 to 65,000 clones, with 80% to 90% observed a single time. The CDR3 is made up of 14 amino acids. The V call is TRBV21-1, the J call TRBJ2-1. TRBV21-1 is a listed pseudogene. This clonotype was obtained from an adult with an advanced solid tumor such as melanoma, head and neck, liver or kidney cancer. The sample was CD4+ or CD8+ T cells sorted from blood, taken in a trial of the OX40 agonist ivuxolimab. The CDR3 DNA follows: TGTGCCAGCAGCAACAGAGGGGCCTACAATGAGCAGTTCTTC. It encodes CASSNRGAYNEQFF.